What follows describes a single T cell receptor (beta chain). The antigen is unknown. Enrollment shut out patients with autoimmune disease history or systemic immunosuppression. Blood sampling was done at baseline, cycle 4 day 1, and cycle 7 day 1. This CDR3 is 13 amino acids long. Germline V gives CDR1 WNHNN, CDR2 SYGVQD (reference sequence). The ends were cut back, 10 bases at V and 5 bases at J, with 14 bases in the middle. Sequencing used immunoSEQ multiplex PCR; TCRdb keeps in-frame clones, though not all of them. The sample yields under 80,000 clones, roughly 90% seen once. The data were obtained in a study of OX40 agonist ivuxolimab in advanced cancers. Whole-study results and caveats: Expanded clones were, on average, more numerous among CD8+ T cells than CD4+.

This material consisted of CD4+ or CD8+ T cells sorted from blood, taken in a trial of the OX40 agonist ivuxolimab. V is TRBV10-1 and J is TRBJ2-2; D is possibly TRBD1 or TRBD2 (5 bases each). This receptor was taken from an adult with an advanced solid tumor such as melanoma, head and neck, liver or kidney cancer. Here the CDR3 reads CAKRTGGTGELFF. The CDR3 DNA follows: TGCGCCAAAAGAACAGGAGGTACCGGGGAGCTGTTTTTT.